These 19 T cell receptor beta chains originate from one sample sequenced in a study of blood T cell repertoires in COVID-19. This table comes from immunoSEQ multiplex PCR, and its TCRdb copy is limited to in-frame clones, with some not included. In the table there are fewer than 350,000 clones, 85% of which are singletons. The sequencing sample was made of PBMCs or T cells enriched from blood (not recorded which). These TCRs come from a woman between 45 and 60 years old who had recovered from COVID-19.

This clone has only one observation. This rearrangement joins TRBV7-8 to TRBJ1-1; no definite D call. Trimming cost V 8 bases and J 1 base, with 11 bases left between them. The CDR3 loop spans 13 amino acids. CDR1 SGHVS and CDR2 FQNEAQ come from the germline V gene. CDR3 coding DNA: TGTGCCAGCGCACCGGGGAAGAACACTGAAGCTTTCTTT. Translation: CASAPGKNTEAFF.

J is TRBJ1-4 and V is TRBV19; D unclear. The CDR3 contains 13 residues. V was trimmed by 7 bases and J by 8 bases, leaving 14 bases between them. Germline V gives CDR1 LNHDA, CDR2 SQIVND (reference sequence). The CDR3 DNA follows: TGTGCCAGTATAGGGAGATCAAGAGAAAAACTGTTTTTT. Protein sequence: CASIGRSREKLFF.

This clone has a handful of counts. The CDR3 region is CASSGYRVSSYNEQFF. The CDR3 region has the DNA TGTGCCAGCAGTGGATACAGGGTCAGCTCCTACAATGAGCAGTTCTTC. The chain links TRBV6-1 to TRBJ2-1; the D gene is possibly TRBD1 (6 bases). CDR3 length: 16 amino acids. Looked up from germline, CDR1 is MNHNS and CDR2 is SASEGT. The germline V and J ends were trimmed by 4 bases and 0 bases, with 13 bases remaining between them.

This clone was recorded at least ten times. The V gene is TRBV6-5, the J gene TRBJ1-2, with D maybe TRBD1 (6 bases). Trimming pared 5 bases from V and 4 bases from J, leaving 11 bases between. Germline lookup yields CDR1 MNHEY and CDR2 SVGAGI. This CDR3 has 13 residues. This CDR3 is CASSHRDGYGYTF. The CDR3 DNA reads as TGTGCCAGCAGTCACAGGGATGGCTATGGCTACACCTTC.

This clone was counted a few times. The chain combines TRBV5-6 with TRBJ1-5; 7 bases are a match to TRBD1. This CDR3 has 15 residues. With 4 bases clipped from V and 3 bases from J, the junction kept 7 bases outside the gene matches. Germline V gives CDR1 SGHDT, CDR2 YYEEEE. DNA for the CDR3: TGTGCCAGCAGCCTAACGACAGGGAACAATCAGCCCCAGCATTTT. This translates into CASSLTTGNNQPQHF.

CDR3 bases: TGTGCCAGCAGCTTATTTCCGGGGTTGAACACTGAAGCTTTCTTT. As protein: CASSLFPGLNTEAFF. V usage is TRBV7-3 and J usage is TRBJ1-1; D is unresolved. Germline V gene data show CDR1 as SGHTA and CDR2 as FQGTGA. V was clipped by 2 bases and J by 0 bases, with 10 bases between them. The CDR3 runs to 15 residues.

This chain connects TRBV10-1 to TRBJ1-4; 7 bases are shared with TRBD1. This CDR3 is 16 amino acids long. J was trimmed by 5 bases and V by 0 bases; bases with no gene match: 6. The germline CDR1 and CDR2 sequences are WNHNN and SYGVQD (reference sequence). The CDR3 nucleotides read TGCGCCAGCAGTGAGTCGTCGACAGGGCTGAATGAAAAACTGTTTTTT. Protein product: CASSESSTGLNEKLFF.

The chain uses TRBV19 and TRBJ2-3; D possibly corresponds to TRBD2 (6 bases). The ends were cut back, 6 bases at V and 6 bases at J, with 13 bases in the middle. CDR3 length equals 13 residues. Germline CDR1 LNHDA, CDR2 SQIVND (reference sequence). The CDR3 sequence is CASSKGLADTQYF. The CDR3, as DNA: TGTGCCAGTAGCAAGGGACTTGCGGATACGCAGTATTTT.

V gene TRBV4-1 combines with J gene TRBJ1-5, with a tentative D call TRBD1 (6 bases). The CDR3 spans 15 residues. Deletions cut 4 bases from V and 6 bases from J, with 16 bases between. The germline V gene has CDR1 MGHRA and CDR2 YSYEKL. CDR3 residues: CASSPQGIAGQPQHF. The CDR3 region has the DNA TGCGCCAGCAGCCCTCAGGGGATTGCTGGTCAGCCCCAGCATTTT.

The gene calls are TRBV3-1 (or the pseudogene TRBV3-2) and TRBJ2-7; 8 bases are a match to TRBD2. The junction had 9 bases not matched to a gene; V was cut back by 2 bases and J by 0 bases. The germline gives CDR1 LGHDT, CDR2 YNNKEL (reference sequence). The CDR3 has 17 residues. CDR3 loop: CASSQKRGGLSSYEQYF. The CDR3 nucleotides read TGTGCCAGCAGCCAAAAGCGCGGGGGGCTAAGCTCCTACGAGCAGTACTTC.

V usage is TRBV19 and J usage is TRBJ2-1; perhaps TRBD2 as D (6 bases). In germline, CDR1 is LNHDA, CDR2 SQIVND (reference sequence). This CDR3 has 16 residues. Between the trimmed V and J ends, which lost 2 bases and 5 bases, there was a span of 16 bases. The CDR3 nucleotides read TGTGCCAGTAGTATATATGGCCCGGGACTTGACAATGAGCAGTTCTTC. Protein sequence: CASSIYGPGLDNEQFF.

The chain couples TRBV28 to TRBJ1-5, with D perhaps TRBD1 (5 bases). Germline CDR1 is MDHEN and CDR2 is SYDVKM. The CDR3 runs 12 residues. V was cut by 6 bases and J by 4 bases, with 7 bases left in between. The CDR3 bases are TGTGCCAGCAGGGGGGGAAATCAGCCCCAGCATTTT. As protein: CASRGGNQPQHF.

The chain recombines TRBV7-2 with TRBJ2-7; 7 bases are shared with TRBD2. The CDR3 has 16 amino acids. V shed 3 bases, J shed 7 bases, and the junction held 15 bases outside the gene matches. The V gene's germline CDR1 is SGHTA and CDR2 FQGNSA. As DNA, the CDR3 is TGTGCCAGCAGCTTCCCGGTGAGACACCCCGGGGGGGAGCAGTACTTC. Amino acids: CASSFPVRHPGGEQYF.

V usage is TRBV28 and J usage is TRBJ1-6; no clear D. CDR3 length equals 15 residues. Germline CDR1 and CDR2: MDHEN and SYDVKM. V lost 3 bases, J lost 6 bases, and 12 bases lay in between. CDR3 sequence reads: CASSFKPTGNSPLHF. The CDR3 nucleotides are TGTGCCAGCAGTTTTAAACCGACGGGTAATTCACCCCTCCACTTT.

CDR3 loop: CASRPPAVVTEAFF. The CDR3 bases are TGTGCCAGCAGGCCCCCCGCGGTAGTCACTGAAGCTTTCTTT. The chain couples TRBV6-6 to TRBJ1-1; D is uncertain. Per germline, CDR1 MNHNY and CDR2 SVGAGI (reference sequence). The CDR3 length is 14 residues. Trimming removed 6 bases from V and 4 bases from J, with 15 bases in between.

J is TRBJ2-5 and V is TRBV2, with D maybe TRBD1 (5 bases). V lost 6 bases to trimming and J lost 2 bases, with 13 bases between them. Germline V gene lookup returns CDR1 SNHLY and CDR2 FYNNEI. CDR3 length equals 14 residues. In DNA, the CDR3 is TGTGCCAGCAGGAAGACAGAACGGCAAGAGACCCAGTACTTC. Protein product: CASRKTERQETQYF.

There are a few counts of this clone. The V gene is TRBV20-1, the J gene TRBJ1-1, with unresolved D. CDR3 length: 11 amino acids. CDR1 and CDR2 from the germline V gene are DFQATT and SNEGSKA (reference sequence). V lost 0 bases, J lost 8 bases, and 7 bases lay in between. The CDR3 loop is CSARDPTEAFF. In nucleotides, the CDR3 is TGCAGTGCTAGAGACCCAACAGAAGCTTTCTTT.

The rearrangement joins TRBV29-1 to TRBJ2-1, with a possible D match to TRBD2 (6 bases). The CDR3 runs 14 residues. Germline CDR1 is SQVTM and CDR2 is ANQGSEA. Deletions cut 6 bases from V and 5 bases from J, with 17 bases between. CDR3 nucleotides: TGCAGCGTGGCCACCACCCCTAGCGACAATGAGCAGTTCTTC. Its translation is CSVATTPSDNEQFF.

This sequence joins TRBV9 and TRBJ2-7; D remains unclear. Trimming cost V 3 bases and J 6 bases, with 19 bases left between them. The CDR3 is 15 residues long. The germline gives CDR1 SGDLS, CDR2 YYNGEE. This CDR3 is CASSETGNQRGEQYF. DNA of the CDR3: TGTGCCAGCAGCGAGACCGGAAACCAGCGCGGCGAGCAGTACTTC.